The rows below give T cell receptor beta chains drawn from one sample of a study of regulatory T cells in long-lasting Graves disease. TCRdb reanalysed the multiplex PCR reads using MiXCR and keeps one entry per CDR3 protein. The table records fewer than 400,000 distinct CDR3 sequences, about 18% of them present only once. This sample comprised peripheral blood mononuclear cells (PBMCs), obtained when the disease was refractory, from a patient treated with antithyroid drugs. The receptors stem from a female donor with Graves disease. Each CDR3 is given with its conserved first and last residue. The D gene is left open where the match is weak. Size values are once, few and many counts, or a class for expanded clones, and some rows have none.

J gene	D gene	V gene	clone size	CDR3 DNA	CDR3 protein
TRBJ1-2	NA	TRBV4-3	NA	TGCGCCAGCAGCCGCTTGTCCAGGGGTGACTATGGCTACACCTTC	CASSRLSRGDYGYTF
TRBJ1-4	NA	TRBV5-5	NA	TGTGCCAGCACACCTCTGAGCGGCTCTAATGAAAAACTGTTTTTT	CASTPLSGSNEKLFF
TRBJ2-1	NA	TRBV6-1	NA	TGTGCCAGCAGTCTTAGAGGTGAATGGACCCGCGGTGAGCAGTTCTTC	CASSLRGEWTRGEQFF
TRBJ1-1	NA	TRBV24-1	many	TGTGCCACCAGTGTTGGGGGGGTTGCAGACACTGAAGCTTTCTTT	CATSVGGVADTEAFF
TRBJ1-4	TRBD1	TRBV20-1	few	TGCAGTGCTCCAGGACAGGTTAATGAAAAACTGTTTTTT	CSAPGQVNEKLFF
TRBJ1-6	NA	TRBV6-1	NA	TGTGCCAGCAGCTTAAAGACCGAGGGGACTTCACCCCTCCACTTT	CASSLKTEGTSPLHF
TRBJ1-2	NA	TRBV27	few	TGTGCCAGCAGTTTTTCTGGTCCATCAGTCTATGGCTACACCTTC	CASSFSGPSVYGYTF
TRBJ1-2	NA	TRBV7-9	few	TGTGCCAGCAGCTTAGAACAGAACTATGGCTACACCTTC	CASSLEQNYGYTF
TRBJ1-1	NA	TRBV18	NA	TGTGCCAGCTCACCGGGGCAAGGGAGCCACACTGAAGCTTTCTTT	CASSPGQGSHTEAFF
TRBJ2-7	TRBD2	TRBV11-2	many	TGTGCCAGCAGCCCCTCACTAGCGGGGGCCTACGAGCAGTACTTC	CASSPSLAGAYEQYF
TRBJ2-7	TRBD1	TRBV12-3/TRBV12-4	NA	TGTGCCAGCAGCCCACAGGGGAAGGGGTACGAGCAGTACTTC	CASSPQGKGYEQYF
TRBJ2-2	NA	TRBV13	few	TGTGCCAGCAGCGAGGGGATCGCGACCGGGGAGCTGTTTTTT	CASSEGIATGELFF
TRBJ2-7	NA	TRBV6-5	many	TGTGCCAGCAGTTACTCGCGATTTGGGTACGAGCAGTACTTC	CASSYSRFGYEQYF
TRBJ2-7	NA	TRBV10-3	few	TGTGCCATCAGTGCCGGCTACGAGCAGTACTTC	CAISAGYEQYF
TRBJ2-5	NA	TRBV20-1	few	TGCAGTGCTATGGACTCCCAAGAGACCCAGTACTTC	CSAMDSQETQYF
TRBJ2-2	NA	TRBV6-2/TRBV6-3	many	TGTGCCAGCAGTTTCAGGAATCACGGGGAGCTGTTTTTT	CASSFRNHGELFF
TRBJ1-5	NA	TRBV7-9	few	TGTGCCAGCAGCTTCAGGTCTGGGCACCACCAGCATTTT	CASSFRSGHHQHF
TRBJ1-2	NA	TRBV2	many	TGTGCCAGCAGCGGACCCTCCAGGGTCTATGGCTACACCTTC	CASSGPSRVYGYTF
TRBJ1-2	TRBD1	TRBV18	NA	TGTGCCAGCTCACCTAACAGGGGCGAGGGCTACACCTTC	CASSPNRGEGYTF
TRBJ2-7	TRBD1	TRBV20-1	many	TGCAGTGCCCGACAGGGGACGCGCAACGAGCAGTACTTC	CSARQGTRNEQYF
TRBJ2-5	NA	TRBV14	NA	TGTGCCAGCAGCCAAGATTTGTTGAAGACCCAGTACTTC	CASSQDLLKTQYF
TRBJ2-5	TRBD2	TRBV9	many	TGTGCCAGCAGCGTTACTAGCGGGTACCAAGAGACCCAGTACTTC	CASSVTSGYQETQYF
TRBJ2-4	TRBD1	TRBV6-1	few	TGTGCCAGCAGCTTGTACGCCGGGACAGGCTACCAAAACATTCAGTACTTC	CASSLYAGTGYQNIQYF
TRBJ2-7	TRBD1	TRBV6-1	many	TGTGCCAGCAGAGATAGGAAGGGGGCTCGACCCTACGAGCAGTACTTC	CASRDRKGARPYEQYF
TRBJ2-7	TRBD2	TRBV7-8	many	TGTGCCAGCAGCTCCGCTAGCGGGCATAACTCCTACGAGCAGTACTTC	CASSSASGHNSYEQYF
TRBJ2-7	NA	TRBV10-3	many	TGTGCCATCAGTGAGGGGTACGAGCAGTACTTC	CAISEGYEQYF
TRBJ1-2	TRBD1	TRBV6-1	NA	TGTGCCGGCAGCCCGAACAGGGGCGGCTACACCTTC	CAGSPNRGGYTF
TRBJ2-3	NA	TRBV30	NA	TGTGCCTGGAGCCGTAACAGGGCAGATACGCAGTATTTT	CAWSRNRADTQYF
TRBJ1-2	NA	TRBV24-1	many	TGTGCCACCAGTGCAGGCCCTTATGGCTACACCTTC	CATSAGPYGYTF